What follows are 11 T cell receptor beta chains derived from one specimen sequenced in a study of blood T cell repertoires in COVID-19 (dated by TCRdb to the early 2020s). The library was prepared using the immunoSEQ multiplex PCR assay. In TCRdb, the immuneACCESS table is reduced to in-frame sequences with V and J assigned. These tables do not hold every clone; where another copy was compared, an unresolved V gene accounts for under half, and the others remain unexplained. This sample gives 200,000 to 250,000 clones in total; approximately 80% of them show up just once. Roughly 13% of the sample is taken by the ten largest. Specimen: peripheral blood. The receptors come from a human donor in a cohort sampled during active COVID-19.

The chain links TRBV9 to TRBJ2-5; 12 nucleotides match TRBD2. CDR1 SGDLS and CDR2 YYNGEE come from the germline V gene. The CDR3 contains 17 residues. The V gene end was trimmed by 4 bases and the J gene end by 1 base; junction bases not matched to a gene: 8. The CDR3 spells CASSPGRTSGAQETQYF. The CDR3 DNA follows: TGTGCCAGCAGCCCAGGAAGGACTAGCGGGGCCCAAGAGACCCAGTACTTC.

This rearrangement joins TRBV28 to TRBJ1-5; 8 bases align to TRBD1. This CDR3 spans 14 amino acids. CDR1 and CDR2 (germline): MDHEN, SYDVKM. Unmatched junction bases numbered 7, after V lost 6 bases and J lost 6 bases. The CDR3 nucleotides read TGTGCCAGCAGCCCTTACCAGGGGGCTCAGCCCCAGCATTTT. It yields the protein CASSPYQGAQPQHF.

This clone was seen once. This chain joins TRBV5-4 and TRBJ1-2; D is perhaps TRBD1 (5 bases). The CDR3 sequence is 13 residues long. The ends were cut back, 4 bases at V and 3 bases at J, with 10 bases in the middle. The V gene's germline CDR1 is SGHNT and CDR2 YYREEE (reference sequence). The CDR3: CASSVGRDYGYTF. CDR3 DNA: TGTGCCAGCAGCGTGGGACGGGACTATGGCTACACCTTC.

CDR3 amino acids: CASSDRIGGGLYEQYF. CDR3 nucleotide sequence: TGCGCCAGCAGTGATCGCATTGGTGGCGGGTTGTACGAGCAGTACTTC. The chain is built from TRBV10-1 and TRBJ2-7; D perhaps matches TRBD2 (5 bases). The V end was cut by 3 bases, the J end by 4 bases, with 19 bases between. The CDR3 consists of 16 residues. In germline, CDR1 is WNHNN, CDR2 SYGVQD (reference sequence).

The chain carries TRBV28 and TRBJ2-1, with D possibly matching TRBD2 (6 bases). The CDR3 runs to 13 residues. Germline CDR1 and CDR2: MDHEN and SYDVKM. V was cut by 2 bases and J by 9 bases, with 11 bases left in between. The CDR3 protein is CASSLVGRGEQFF. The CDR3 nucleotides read TGTGCCAGCAGTTTAGTAGGGCGGGGTGAGCAGTTCTTC.

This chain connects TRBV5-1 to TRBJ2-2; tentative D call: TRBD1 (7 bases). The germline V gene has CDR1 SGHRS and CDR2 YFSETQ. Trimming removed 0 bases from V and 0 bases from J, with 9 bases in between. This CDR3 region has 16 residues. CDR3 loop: CASSLGGTANTGELFF. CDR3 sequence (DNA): TGCGCCAGCAGCTTGGGCGGGACAGCGAACACCGGGGAGCTGTTTTTT.

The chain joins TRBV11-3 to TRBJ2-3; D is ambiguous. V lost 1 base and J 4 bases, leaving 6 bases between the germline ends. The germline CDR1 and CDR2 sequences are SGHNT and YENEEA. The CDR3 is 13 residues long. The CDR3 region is CASSLGGPDTQYF. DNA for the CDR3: TGTGCCAGCAGCTTAGGAGGTCCAGATACGCAGTATTTT.

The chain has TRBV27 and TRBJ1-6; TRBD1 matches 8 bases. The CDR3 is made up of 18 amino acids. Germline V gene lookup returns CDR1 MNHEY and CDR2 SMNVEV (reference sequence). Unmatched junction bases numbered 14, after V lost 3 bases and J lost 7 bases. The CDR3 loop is CASSFSLRQGRLNSPLHF. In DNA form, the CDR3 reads TGTGCCAGCAGTTTCTCCCTCCGACAGGGGAGGTTGAATTCACCCCTCCACTTT.

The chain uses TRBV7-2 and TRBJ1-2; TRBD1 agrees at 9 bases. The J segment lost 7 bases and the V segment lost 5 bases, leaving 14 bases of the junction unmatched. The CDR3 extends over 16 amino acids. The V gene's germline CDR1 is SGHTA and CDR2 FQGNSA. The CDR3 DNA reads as TGTGCCAGCAGCGCTATAAGCCCGGGACAGGGACCTGGCTACACCTTC. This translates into CASSAISPGQGPGYTF.

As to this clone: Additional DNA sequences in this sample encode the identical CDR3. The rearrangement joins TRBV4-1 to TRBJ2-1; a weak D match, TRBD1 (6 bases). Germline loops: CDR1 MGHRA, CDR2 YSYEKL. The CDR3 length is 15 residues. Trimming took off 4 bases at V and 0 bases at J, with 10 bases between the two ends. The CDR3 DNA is TGCGCCAGCAGCCTCACCAGGGGCTCCTACAATGAGCAGTTCTTC. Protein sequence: CASSLTRGSYNEQFF.

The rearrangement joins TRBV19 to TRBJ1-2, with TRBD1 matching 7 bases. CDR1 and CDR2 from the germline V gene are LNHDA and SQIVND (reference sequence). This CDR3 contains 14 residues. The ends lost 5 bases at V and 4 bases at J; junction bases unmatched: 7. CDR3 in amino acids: CASSAFGTAYGYTF. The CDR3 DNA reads TGTGCCAGTAGTGCCTTTGGGACAGCCTATGGCTACACCTTC. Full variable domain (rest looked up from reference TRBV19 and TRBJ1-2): DGGITQSPKYLFRKEGQNVTLSCEQNLNHDAMYWYRQDPGQGLRLIYYSQIVNDFQKGDIAEGYSVSREKKESFPLTVTSAQKNPTAFYLCASSAFGTAYGYTFGSGTRLTVV.